This T cell receptor (beta chain) originates from a study of CD4 T cells in relation to SARS-CoV-2 and coronaviruses. Study summary: After around 10 days of antigen culture, PBMC TCR beta CDR3s were sequenced. Median patient age was approximately 38 years, spanning 21 to 72 years. A couple of subjects were Hispanic; patients were roughly eight males and 4 females.

Remarks on this clone: Its antigen remains unidentified. The junction differs from germline at one of its ends, possibly a read error.

CEF-cultured naive and memory CD4+ T cell DNA got survey-level sequencing. Sequencing was performed with immunoSEQ multiplex PCR; in TCRdb, only in-frame clones are kept and a portion is missing. The sample records some 30,000 clones, around 76% being singletons. The CDR3 runs 16 residues. Germline loops: CDR1 SGHRS, CDR2 YFSETQ. This sequence originates from an adult with COVID-19. V and J are TRBV5-1 and TRBJ2-4; possible D gene TRBD2, 7 bases. Material: memory CD4+ T cells from PBMCs, cultured in vitro. CDR3 bases: TGCGCCAGCAGTTTGGGGGGGTTTCAGGGGAAAAACATTCAGTACTTC. This gives the protein CASSLGGFQGKNIQYF. Based on the CDR3 plus reference TRBV5-1 and TRBJ2-4, the full variable domain is KAGVTQTPRYLIKTRGQQVTLSCSPISGHRSVSWYQQTPGQGLQFLFEYFSETQRNKGNFPGRFSGRQFSNSRSEMNVSTLELGDSALYLCASSLGGFQGKNIQYFGAGTRLSVL.